This T cell receptor (beta chain) was identified in a study of blood T cell repertoires in COVID-19. About the research overall: From T cells, B-cell-depleted T cells, or PBMCs came the material, which was cDNA or gDNA.

Libraries were prepared by immunoSEQ multiplex PCR; TCRdb keeps only in-frame clonotypes and omits some of them. The sample lists 400,000 or so clones, approximately 87% occurring once. The sample was PBMCs or T cells enriched from blood (not recorded which). The sequence came from a middle-aged man in a cohort exposed to, infected with or recovered from COVID-19 (not recorded which).

The CDR3 sequence: CASSTGQQGLIYGYTF. Here the CDR3 DNA reads TGTGCCAGTAGTACCGGACAGCAAGGCCTCATCTATGGCTACACCTTC. The chain joins TRBV19 to TRBJ1-2; a possible D gene is TRBD1 (6 bases). V shed 4 bases and J shed 4 bases, with 19 bases lying between them. The germline CDR1 and CDR2 sequences are LNHDA and SQIVND (reference sequence). This CDR3 comprises 16 residues.